Shown below are 18 T cell receptor beta chains from a single sample sequenced in a study of blood T cells in healthy people across ages (dated by TCRdb to between 2014 and 2016). Libraries came from 5' RACE. Instrument on record: Illumina HiSeq 2500. A second about 7 to 11 cycle PCR used a sample-barcoded 5' primer and a J-beta primer mix. The public reads were reanalyzed by TCRdb: fastp trimming at Q25, MiXCR alignment, in-frame beta chains only. Entries are consolidated by CDR3 protein sequence, retaining the most common genes and DNA. In this sample the table shows 650,000 to 800,000 distinct CDR3 sequences, 40% to 50% of which occur a single time. About a fifth of the sample is in the top ten clones. Sequences were obtained from blood. Receptor source: a man in his 60s in good health.

The chain carries TRBV12-3 or TRBV12-4 and TRBJ2-1; D is perhaps TRBD1 (6 bases). The CDR3 consists of 14 residues. V lost 6 bases, J lost 3 bases, and 12 bases lay in between. This chain's CDR3 is CASSRTDFYNEQFF. Written as DNA, the CDR3 is TGTGCCAGCAGCCGGACAGATTTCTACAATGAGCAGTTCTTC.

The genes are TRBV7-6 and TRBJ2-7; D uncertain. The V gene's germline CDR1 is SGHVS and CDR2 FNYEAQ. V was trimmed by 3 bases and J by 4 bases, leaving 10 bases between them. The CDR3 runs to 13 residues. The CDR3 coding sequence is TGTGCCAGCAGCTTCACCTCGGCGTACGAGCAGTACTTC. Its protein is CASSFTSAYEQYF.

The CDR3 is CASSQVRTSGGLARYNEQYF. In DNA, the CDR3 is TGCGCCAGCAGCCAAGTAAGGACTAGCGGGGGATTGGCACGGTACAATGAGCAGTACTTC. The chain joins TRBV4-3 to TRBJ2-5, with 13 bases aligning to TRBD2. Germline CDR1 LGHNA, CDR2 YSLEER. V dropped 1 base and J dropped 11; count of bases not matched to a gene: 22. The CDR3 covers 20 residues.

This clonotype has ten or more counts. This sequence may be a read error, since a much larger clone differs from it by one base. The chain has TRBV27 and TRBJ2-5; D is perhaps TRBD1 or TRBD2 (5 bases each). Judging by the DNA end, TRBJ2-7 fits better; the J call may be wrong. CDR1 MNHEY and CDR2 SMNVEV come from the germline V gene (reference sequence). There are 13 residues in the CDR3. CDR3 residues: CASSLSGRAEQYF. In nucleotides, the CDR3 is TGTGCCAGCAGTTTATCGGGGCGGGCCGAGCAGTACTTC.

This clonotype was picked up a small number of times. The rearrangement links TRBV5-5 to TRBJ2-1, with D tentatively TRBD2 (5 bases). The J call may be faulty, since TRBJ2-7 better matches the DNA end. Germline V gene sequence: CDR1 SGHKS, CDR2 YYEKEE (reference sequence). The CDR3 extends over 14 amino acids. This chain's CDR3 is CASTRASSYNEQYF. CDR3 coding DNA: TGTGCCTCAACTAGGGCAAGCTCCTACAATGAGCAGTACTTC.

The V gene is TRBV28, the J gene TRBJ2-5; no clear D. Per the germline V gene, CDR1 is MDHEN and CDR2 is SYDVKM. CDR3 length: 15 amino acids. Trimming left V 6 bases short and J 2 bases short, with 16 bases between. CDR3 loop: CASRPDKGLQETQYF. The CDR3 region has the DNA TGTGCCAGCAGACCCGATAAGGGCTTACAAGAGACCCAGTACTTC.

This clonotype was picked up a small number of times. This chain connects TRBV20-1 to TRBJ2-3; D is undetermined. CDR3 size: 13 residues. Trimming took off 6 bases at V and 6 bases at J, with 16 bases between the two ends. The germline V gene encodes CDR1 DFQATT and CDR2 SNEGSKA (reference sequence). This CDR3 is CSATQRRPDTQYF. The DNA of the CDR3 is TGCAGTGCCACCCAACGACGACCCGATACGCAGTATTTT.

This clonotype was seen only a few times. The chain has TRBV4-1 and TRBJ2-3; 9 nucleotides align to TRBD2. This CDR3 is 16 amino acids long. V was clipped by 5 bases and J by 1 base; unmatched bases: 7. CDR1 and CDR2 from the germline V gene are MGHRA and YSYEKL. The CDR3 sequence is CASSNRERGGTDTQYF. The CDR3 DNA follows: TGCGCCAGCAGCAACCGGGAGCGGGGGGGCACAGATACGCAGTATTTT.

This clonotype was seen a few times. The chain combines TRBV3-1 with TRBJ1-4; TRBD1 might be the D (5 bases). Trimming pared 0 bases from V and 8 bases from J, leaving 13 bases between. The CDR3 totals 15 residues. CDR1 is LGHDT, CDR2 YNNKEL, per germline (reference sequence). CDR3 sequence reads: CASSQETLTEEKLFF. The CDR3 DNA sequence: TGTGCCAGCAGCCAAGAAACCTTGACAGAGGAAAAACTGTTTTTT. The complete variable domain, with remaining parts taken from reference TRBV3-1 and TRBJ1-4, reads DTAVSQTPKYLVTQMGNDKSIKCEQNLGHDTMYWYKQDSKKFLKIMFSYNNKELIINETVPNRFSPKSPDKAHLNLHINSLELGDSAVYFCASSQETLTEEKLFFGSGTQLSVL.

The J gene is TRBJ1-1, the V gene TRBV18, with TRBD1 matching over 8 bases. The V gene's germline CDR1 is KGHSH and CDR2 LQKENI. The V segment lost 3 bases and the J segment 1 base; nucleotides outside the gene matches: 4. The CDR3 is 15 residues long. CDR3 protein: CASSPRGQENTEAFF. Here the CDR3 DNA reads TGTGCCAGCTCACCTCGGGGACAGGAGAACACTGAAGCTTTCTTT.

The chain joins TRBV11-3 to TRBJ2-1, with 10 bases aligning to TRBD1. The CDR3 runs to 14 residues. CDR1 and CDR2 from the germline V gene are SGHNT and YENEEA. With 4 bases clipped from V and 10 bases from J, the junction kept 7 bases outside the gene matches. The CDR3 coding sequence is TGTGCCAGCAGCTCGGGACAGGGGCACAGGGAGCAGTTCTTC. It yields the protein CASSSGQGHREQFF.

This clonotype was counted at least ten times. The rearrangement joins TRBV29-1 to TRBJ2-1, with D perhaps TRBD2 (7 bases). This CDR3 comprises 16 residues. Trimming took 1 base from V and 4 from J, leaving 17 bases between them. Germline values: CDR1 SQVTM, CDR2 ANQGSEA. Here the CDR3 reads CSVEGYREGVYNEQFF. The CDR3 DNA sequence: TGCAGCGTTGAAGGTTACAGGGAGGGGGTGTACAATGAGCAGTTCTTC.

The gene calls are TRBV20-1 and TRBJ2-1, with D possibly TRBD2 on 7 matching bases. This CDR3 region has 14 residues. The V gene lost 1 base and the J gene lost 4 bases, with 11 bases spanning the gap. Germline V gene lookup returns CDR1 DFQATT and CDR2 SNEGSKA (reference sequence). Here the CDR3 reads CSARGRGRYNEQFF. For the CDR3, the DNA is TGCAGTGCTAGAGGGCGGGGGCGATACAATGAGCAGTTCTTC.

As concerns this clonotype: One junction end does not reproduce the germline sequence, and a read error may be involved. This rearrangement joins TRBV5-1 to TRBJ1-4; no clear D. This CDR3 is 17 amino acids long. Per germline, CDR1 SGHRS and CDR2 YFSETQ. CDR3 amino acids: CDSSLAGLTATNEKLFF. The CDR3 DNA reads as TGCGACAGCAGCTTGGCGGGGTTGACGGCAACTAATGAAAAACTGTTTTTT.

The J gene is TRBJ2-1, the V gene TRBV6-2 or TRBV6-3, with a possible D match to TRBD2 (6 bases). Trimming removed 6 bases from V and 8 bases from J, with 26 bases in between. The germline V gene has CDR1 MNHEY and CDR2 SVGEGT. The CDR3 is 17 amino acids. The CDR3 DNA reads TGTGCCAGCAGCTCGGGGGACCGTGGGCAGGGAGGCGATGAGCAGTTCTTC. Translating it yields CASSSGDRGQGGDEQFF.

This chain connects TRBV7-2 to TRBJ2-7; TRBD1 is a possible D gene (6 bases). Trimming pared 3 bases from V and 3 bases from J, leaving 15 bases between. Germline loops: CDR1 SGHTA, CDR2 FQGNSA. The CDR3 has 15 amino acids. As DNA, the CDR3 is TGTGCCAGCAGCTTGTCCAGGGGACCACTCTACGAGCAGTACTTC. Encoded protein: CASSLSRGPLYEQYF. The full variable domain, with the rest looked up from reference TRBV7-2 and TRBJ2-7, is GAGVSQSPSNKVTEKGKDVELRCDPISGHTALYWYRQSLGQGLEFLIYFQGNSAPDKSGLPSDRFSAERTGGSVSTLTIQRTQQEDSAVYLCASSLSRGPLYEQYFGPGTRLTVT.

The V gene is TRBV6-2 or TRBV6-3, the J gene TRBJ2-3; D is undetermined. CDR3 length: 12 residues. The V end was cut by 8 bases, the J end by 8 bases, with 14 bases between. CDR1 and CDR2 from the germline V gene are MNHEY and SVGEGT. The CDR3 loop reads CASGSSGGTQYF. The CDR3 nucleotides are TGTGCCAGCGGCTCCTCGGGCGGTACGCAGTATTTT.

The chain links TRBV6-5 to TRBJ1-1, with TRBD1 as a possible D gene (6 bases). Germline V lookup: CDR1 MNHEY, CDR2 SVGAGI. V was trimmed by 6 bases and J by 8 bases, leaving 25 bases between them. CDR3 length: 16 amino acids. The CDR3 here is CASRNYPLDSNSEAFF. The CDR3 nucleotides read TGTGCCAGCAGGAACTACCCTTTGGACAGCAATAGCGAAGCTTTCTTT.